This T cell receptor beta chain was captured in a study of shared clonotypes between healthy human individuals. Study in general: The donors, two women and three men, were aged 18 to 49.

Sequenced by immunoSEQ multiplex PCR; TCRdb stores in-frame clones only, minus some. The table has hundreds of thousands of clones, approximately 96% seen once. V was clipped by 0 bases and J by 6 bases; unmatched bases: 8. From germline, CDR1 is LGHNA and CDR2 YNFKEQ. This CDR3 contains 17 residues. Naive CD8 populations comprised CD45RO-negative cells positively selected for CCR7, excluding terminally differentiated effector memory CD45RA+ cells. The genes are TRBV4-2 and TRBJ2-1; 10 nucleotides line up with TRBD2. The clonotype comes from a young woman in good health. Sequencing was carried out using naive CD8+ T cells sorted from blood. In nucleotides, the CDR3 is TGTGCCAGCAGCCAAGAAGCGAGGCTAGCGGGAGCCAATGAGCAGTTCTTC. It translates to CASSQEARLAGANEQFF.